This passage covers 15 T cell receptor beta chains from one sample sequenced in a study of T cells in Graves' hyperthyroidism and ophthalmopathy. Authors of the study amplified TCR beta CDR3 regions from RNA transcripts. When the TCR CDR3 underwent first-round RT-PCR, the HTBI primer set was used. Each CDR3 protein gets one entry after TCRdb re-called the multiplex PCR reads with MiXCR. The sample shows under 40,000 distinct CDR3 sequences, about 47% of them seen only once. The sequencing sample was made of blood. These receptors were collected from a man aged 35 to 55 with Graves' ophthalmopathy.

The chain is built from TRBV5-4 and TRBJ1-2; 7 bases agree with TRBD1. Germline assignment: CDR1 SGHNT and CDR2 YYREEE (reference sequence). V lost 3 bases, J lost 12 bases, and 11 bases stayed unmatched. The CDR3 has 13 residues. DNA for the CDR3: TGTGCCAGCAGCTGGGACAGCAACTCTGGAAACACCTTC. This sequence encodes CASSWDSNSGNTF.

The rearrangement joins TRBV6-5 to TRBJ2-2; unclear D gene. This CDR3 is built from 12 residues. In germline, CDR1 is MNHEY, CDR2 SVGAGI. V lost 5 bases to trimming and J lost 3 bases, with 4 bases between them. The CDR3 is CASSTYTGELFF. The CDR3, as DNA: TGTGCCAGCAGTACCTACACCGGGGAGCTGTTTTTT.

V usage is TRBV10-3 and J usage is TRBJ1-1; 7 nucleotides match TRBD1. V lost 4 bases to trimming and J lost 5 bases; unmatched junction nucleotides: 16. In germline, CDR1 is ENHRY, CDR2 SYGVKD. The CDR3 is 17 residues long. The CDR3 sequence: CAISAERGRSIGTEAFF. CDR3 coding DNA: TGTGCCATCAGTGCGGAGAGGGGGCGTTCGATCGGAACTGAAGCTTTCTTT.

The rearrangement joins TRBV19 to TRBJ1-1; TRBD1 matches at 7 bases. The CDR3 covers 13 residues. The V gene end was trimmed by 6 bases and the J gene end by 8 bases; junction bases not matched to a gene: 9. CDR1 and CDR2 (germline): LNHDA, SQIVND (reference sequence). This chain's CDR3 is CASSSFRDSEAFF. The CDR3 DNA sequence: TGTGCCAGTAGCAGCTTCCGGGACAGCGAAGCTTTCTTT.

This clonotype was picked up many times. The chain recombines TRBV19 with TRBJ2-5, with D possibly matching TRBD1 (6 bases). Looked up from germline, CDR1 is LNHDA and CDR2 is SQIVND (reference sequence). The CDR3 runs 12 residues. V lost 10 bases, J lost 3 bases, and 12 bases lay in between. For the CDR3, the DNA is TGTGCCAAGGGACATCCGAAAGAGACCCAGTACTTC. This encodes CAKGHPKETQYF.

The sample holds many counts of this clonotype. This sequence joins TRBV5-1 and TRBJ2-2; the D gene is possibly TRBD2 (6 bases). Germline CDR1 reads SGHRS; CDR2 reads YFSETQ. There are 15 residues in the CDR3. V was clipped by 3 bases and J by 7 bases, with 16 bases between them. In DNA, the CDR3 is TGCGCCAGCAGCTCTCCCGGGACTCAGGTCGGGGAGCTGTTTTTT. This gives the protein CASSSPGTQVGELFF.

This clonotype was seen repeatedly, ten times or more. The chain couples TRBV4-2 to TRBJ2-2; 9 bases map to TRBD1. The CDR3 loop spans 17 amino acids. Trimming removed 3 bases from V and 6 bases from J; junction bases left unmatched: 11. CDR1 is LGHNA, CDR2 YNFKEQ, per germline. The CDR3, as DNA: TGTGCCAGCAGCCACCCCGGGACAGGGAGTGCTTCCGGGGAGCTGTTTTTT. Translation gives CASSHPGTGSASGELFF.

As to this clonotype: This is likely a read error, given that the CDR3 carries no conserved phenylalanine or tryptophan at its end. The DNA is omitted, as the CDR3 cannot be located on it reliably, and the CDR3 follows TCRdb's listing. J is TRBJ2-6 and V is TRBV7-3; TRBD1 reflects the table's D call only, with no check against the DNA. The CDR3 spans 19 residues, counting both ends. Germline CDR1 and CDR2: SGHTA and FQGTGA. CDR3 sequence reads: CVSSPAPLLGHSGANVLVL.

In its sample, this clonotype was seen many times. This sequence joins TRBV28 and TRBJ1-2, with D unclear. The V and J ends lost 3 bases and 6 bases respectively, with 11 bases between them. Per germline, CDR1 MDHEN and CDR2 SYDVKM. The CDR3 is 13 amino acids. Written as DNA, the CDR3 is TGTGCCAGCAGTTTGGTGAGGGTAAATGGCTACACCTTC. It encodes CASSLVRVNGYTF.

The chain links TRBV2 to TRBJ2-5; TRBD2 might be the D (6 bases). The V end lost 4 bases, the J end lost 4 bases, and 10 bases lay between the germline ends. Germline values: CDR1 SNHLY, CDR2 FYNNEI. CDR3 length equals 13 residues. Here the CDR3 reads CASSVEGGETQYF. The CDR3 DNA reads TGTGCCAGCAGTGTTGAGGGAGGAGAGACCCAGTACTTC.

Concerning this clonotype itself: The CDR3 carries no conserved terminal phenylalanine or tryptophan, so it likely arises from a read error. It is unclear where the CDR3 begins or ends on the DNA, so no DNA is shown, and the CDR3 is as TCRdb lists it. This chain uses TRBV5-1 with TRBJ1-1. Germline V CDR1 and CDR2: SGHRS, YFSETQ. The CDR3 is 11 amino acids in total, end residues counted. CDR3 amino acids: CASRQNTEASL.

The gene calls are TRBV10-2 and TRBJ2-1, with D unresolved. Deletions cut 0 bases from V and 0 bases from J, with 12 bases between. This CDR3 comprises 17 residues. Germline CDR1 and CDR2: WSHSY and SAAADI. DNA of the CDR3: TGCGCCAGCAGTGAGTCACGGGTGAAGGACTCCTACAATGAGCAGTTCTTC. Protein product: CASSESRVKDSYNEQFF.

This sequence joins TRBV7-2 and TRBJ2-7; 9 bases align to TRBD2. The CDR3 totals 15 residues. V was pared by 5 bases and J by 5 bases, with 10 bases of the junction left unmatched. The germline V gene has CDR1 SGHTA and CDR2 FQGNSA. CDR3 region: CASSPLAGASDEQYF. DNA for the CDR3: TGTGCCAGCAGCCCCTTAGCGGGGGCGTCGGACGAGCAGTACTTC.

The CDR3 DNA reads TGTGCCAGCAGCGAGGGAGGGCCCTACACCATATATTTT. It is translated as CASSEGGPYTIYF. V is TRBV14 and J is TRBJ1-3; D is unresolved. V was shortened by 5 bases and J by 8 bases, with 13 bases between the two germline ends. The V gene's germline CDR1 is SGHDN and CDR2 FVKESK. CDR3 length equals 13 residues.

Concerning this clonotype: Just one base apart from a much larger clone, this may be a read error. The rearrangement joins TRBV12-3 or TRBV12-4 to TRBJ2-1, with 13 bases identical to TRBD2. The trim removed 3 bases at V and 0 bases at J, leaving 11 bases unmatched. This CDR3 is 20 amino acids long. CDR3 amino acids: CASSFILTSGRQGSYNEQFF. Here the CDR3 DNA reads TGTGCCAGCAGTTTCATCTTGACTAGCGGGAGGCAGGGCTCCTACAATGAGCAGTTCTTC.